This T cell receptor (beta chain) was profiled in a study of T cell responses to AZD1222 COVID-19 vaccine. TCRdb's copy holds only in-frame clones and misses some; the assay was immunoSEQ multiplex PCR. The table shows roughly 140,000 clones, with 87% occurring only once. Comment on this clone: Its antigen is unknown.

Study-wide results and caveats: At study baseline, merely about 6 AZD1222 recipients were seropositive.

The trim removed 0 bases at V and 5 bases at J, leaving 6 bases unmatched. The CDR3 loop spans 15 amino acids. Germline V gene lookup returns CDR1 SGHRS and CDR2 YFSETQ. V gene TRBV5-1 combines with J gene TRBJ2-7; TRBD2 matches 9 bases. The receptor was isolated from an adult who received the AZD1222 COVID-19 vaccine. Specimen: peripheral blood, collected 28 days after the second AZD1222 dose. This chain's CDR3 is CASSLVASGTHEQYF. CDR3 DNA sequence: TGCGCCAGCAGCTTGGTTGCTAGCGGGACCCACGAGCAGTACTTC.